The entry below describes one T cell receptor beta chain. Antigen unknown. With V trimmed by 4 bases and J by 6 bases, 12 bases remained unmatched. This CDR3 contains 16 residues. The germline gives CDR1 LGHDT, CDR2 YNNKEL (reference sequence). This specimen comes from a study of blood T cells in healthy people across ages. Overall study results and limits: No conclusive comparison of naive versus antigen-experienced cells was possible with unsorted PBMCs. Greater diversity and more naive CD4+ cells were seen in long-lived donors than in aged donors. Diversity was estimated from one million T cells, and these estimates were considered underestimates.

The use of a sample-barcoded 5' primer and a J-beta primer mix characterized a second PCR of about 7 to 12 cycles. With 12 random nucleotides, a template-switch adaptor tagged each individual cDNA molecule. TCRdb used MiXCR to reprocess the 5' RACE reads, holding one entry per CDR3 protein. The sample has around 1.5 million distinct CDR3 sequences, almost 60% seen once. This sequence originates from a man aged 18 to 30 in good health. This chain joins TRBV3-1 and TRBJ2-5; 9 bases fit TRBD2. What was sequenced was blood. The CDR3 loop reads CASSRPTSGSPKTQYF. The CDR3, as DNA: TGTGCCAGCAGCCGACCGACTAGCGGTTCGCCGAAGACCCAGTACTTC.